A single sample is the source of the 10 T cell receptor beta chains below, sequenced in a study of blood T cell repertoires in COVID-19. The protocol was immunoSEQ multiplex PCR, while the TCRdb copy is restricted to in-frame clones and leaves out a portion. The sample lists roughly 200,000 clones, 79% occurring once. The material sequenced was peripheral blood. These receptors were obtained from a woman aged 40 to 50 with COVID-19, enrolled during active disease.

The rearrangement joins TRBV11-2 to TRBJ2-7, with 7 bases lining up with TRBD1. This CDR3 has 12 residues. Germline-derived CDR1 and CDR2 are SGHAT and FQNNGV. V was clipped by 8 bases and J by 7 bases; unmatched bases: 8. CDR3 DNA: TGTGCCAGCTCGGGACAGCATTATGAGCAGTACTTC. Its protein is CASSGQHYEQYF.

This chain connects TRBV3-1 (or the pseudogene TRBV3-2) to TRBJ2-5, with a weak D call TRBD1 (6 bases). The CDR3 length is 13 residues. Germline V lookup: CDR1 LGHDT, CDR2 YNNKEL (reference sequence). The ends were cut back, 5 bases at V and 2 bases at J, with 9 bases in the middle. The CDR3 is CASSARGQETQYF. For the CDR3, the DNA is TGTGCCAGCAGCGCCAGGGGTCAAGAGACCCAGTACTTC.

This clone was counted a few times. The rearrangement links TRBV7-3 to TRBJ2-2; 7 nucleotides match TRBD2. This CDR3 spans 15 amino acids. Germline V gene lookup returns CDR1 SGHTA and CDR2 FQGTGA. V gave up 5 bases and J gave up 4 bases; unmatched junction bases: 7. CDR3 DNA sequence: TGTGCCAGCAGCCCAGGACTAGGGCCCACCGGGGAGCTGTTTTTT. Translated: CASSPGLGPTGELFF.

V usage is TRBV7-3 and J usage is TRBJ2-7; 7 bases are shared with TRBD2. V was clipped by 1 base and J by 5 bases; unmatched bases: 8. Looked up from germline, CDR1 is SGHTA and CDR2 is FQGTGA. The CDR3 runs to 15 residues. CDR3 loop: CASSLNGGIFDEQYF. DNA of the CDR3: TGTGCCAGCAGCTTAAACGGGGGGATTTTCGACGAGCAGTACTTC.

The rearrangement links TRBV5-4 to TRBJ1-4; a weak D match, TRBD1 (5 bases). The CDR3 runs 15 residues. V lost 2 bases and J lost 8, with 16 bases in between. CDR1 and CDR2 from the germline V gene are SGHNT and YYREEE (reference sequence). The CDR3 nucleotides read TGTGCCAGCAGCTTCGTCGCGGACGCAGGGGAAAAACTGTTTTTT. It is translated as CASSFVADAGEKLFF.

This rearrangement joins TRBV6-5 to TRBJ1-1; D may be TRBD1 (6 bases). Per germline, CDR1 MNHEY and CDR2 SVGAGI. V was trimmed by 0 bases and J by 0 bases, leaving 8 bases between them. The CDR3 covers 15 residues. The CDR3 sequence is CASSYSPGVNTEAFF. The DNA for the CDR3 is TGTGCCAGCAGTTACTCTCCAGGGGTGAACACTGAAGCTTTCTTT.

The V gene is TRBV12-3 or TRBV12-4, the J gene TRBJ2-3; a possible D gene is TRBD1 (6 bases). The CDR3 consists of 13 residues. The V end was cut by 7 bases, the J end by 0 bases, with 8 bases between. The CDR3: CASTGQSTDTQYF. CDR3 coding DNA: TGTGCCAGCACCGGACAGAGCACAGATACGCAGTATTTT.

This clone was seen only a few times. The chain recombines TRBV4-2 with TRBJ1-2; 7 bases are shared with TRBD1. CDR1 LGHNA and CDR2 YNFKEQ come from the germline V gene. V lost 0 bases and J lost 4; bases outside the gene matches: 8. The CDR3 is 16 residues long. The CDR3 DNA reads TGTGCCAGCAGCCAAGATAGAGGACAGGCTTCCTATGGCTACACCTTC. This sequence encodes CASSQDRGQASYGYTF.

This clone was observed a single time. The rearrangement links TRBV5-4 to TRBJ1-2; D unclear. The germline CDR1 and CDR2 sequences are SGHNT and YYREEE (reference sequence). Trimming left V 4 bases short and J 6 bases short, with 16 bases between. This CDR3 is built from 14 residues. The CDR3 sequence is CASSDSGKNDGYTF. The CDR3 DNA sequence: TGTGCCAGCAGCGATTCCGGGAAGAACGATGGCTACACCTTC. Using reference TRBV5-4 and TRBJ1-2 for the parts outside the CDR3, the full variable domain is ETGVTQSPTHLIKTRGQQVTLRCSSQSGHNTVSWYQQALGQGPQFIFQYYREEENGRGNFPPRFSGLQFPNYSSELNVNALELDDSALYLCASSDSGKNDGYTFGSGTRLTVV.

As for this clone: The sample holds other DNA sequences that translate to the same CDR3. The rearrangement uses TRBV27 and TRBJ1-1; D gene ambiguous. Germline values: CDR1 MNHEY, CDR2 SMNVEV (reference sequence). V shed 2 bases and J shed 3 bases, with 10 bases lying between them. The CDR3 totals 14 residues. CDR3 in amino acids: CASSLRGADTEAFF. DNA for the CDR3: TGTGCCAGCAGTTTACGGGGAGCGGACACTGAAGCTTTCTTT.